Following are 12 T cell receptor beta chains from one sample sequenced in a study of shared clonotypes between healthy human individuals. Method: immunoSEQ multiplex PCR; TCRdb's copy keeps in-frame clones and lacks some. The sample gives 2 million to 2.5 million clones, 85% to 95% of which show up once; approximately 0.39% is in the top ten. Sequencing used naive CD4+ T cells from PBMCs. This sample's subset: CD45RA+ positively selected. These receptors were taken from a man aged 18 to 30 in good health. Some clones in this sample may be carry-over from other donors' samples.

This clone was picked up one time. The chain couples TRBV19 to TRBJ1-1; D unresolved. The CDR3 runs 14 residues. Germline V gives CDR1 LNHDA, CDR2 SQIVND (reference sequence). V gave up 1 base and J gave up 0 bases, with 6 bases separating them. The CDR3 region is CASSIGPVNTEAFF. In DNA, the CDR3 is TGTGCCAGTAGTATAGGCCCGGTGAACACTGAAGCTTTCTTT.

As regards this clone: This same CDR3 is encoded by further DNA sequences in the sample. The chain uses TRBV2 and TRBJ2-3; 11 bases agree with TRBD2. The CDR3 is 16 amino acids. The germline V gene encodes CDR1 SNHLY and CDR2 FYNNEI. V shed 4 bases and J 1 base; nucleotides not matched to a gene: 4. This CDR3 is CASSGGLAGGTDTQYF. DNA for the CDR3: TGTGCCAGCAGTGGTGGACTAGCGGGTGGCACAGATACGCAGTATTTT.

The chain recombines TRBV2 with TRBJ1-5, with 9 bases lining up with TRBD1. CDR1 is SNHLY and CDR2 is FYNNEI in the germline V gene. V shed 2 bases, J shed 4 bases, and the junction held 6 bases outside the gene matches. The CDR3 is 16 amino acids. This CDR3 reads CASSEWGTGRNQPQHF. The CDR3 region has the DNA TGTGCCAGCAGTGAATGGGGGACAGGGCGGAATCAGCCCCAGCATTTT. Using reference TRBV2 and TRBJ1-5 for the parts outside the CDR3, the full variable domain is EPEVTQTPSHQVTQMGQEVILRCVPISNHLYFYWYRQILGQKVEFLVSFYNNEISEKSEIFDDQFSVERPDGSNFTLKIRSTKLEDSAMYFCASSEWGTGRNQPQHFGDGTRLSIL.

This chain connects TRBV29-1 to TRBJ2-5, with 8 positions matching TRBD1. Germline trimming cut 4 bases from V and 5 bases from J; bases unmatched to any gene: 6. The CDR3 runs 13 residues. Germline assignment: CDR1 SQVTM and CDR2 ANQGSEA. As DNA, the CDR3 is TGCAGCGTTGTAAGGACAGGGAGGGAGACCCAGTACTTC. It is translated as CSVVRTGRETQYF. The full variable domain, rest sourced from reference TRBV29-1 and TRBJ2-5, is SAVISQKPSRDICQRGTSLTIQCQVDSQVTMMFWYRQQPGQSLTLIATANQGSEATYESGFVIDKFPISRPNLTFSTLTVSNMSPEDSSIYLCSVVRTGRETQYFGPGTRLLVL.

J is TRBJ2-1 and V is TRBV10-3; possibly TRBD1 for D (5 bases). The CDR3 runs 15 residues. V was trimmed by 8 bases and J by 5 bases, leaving 19 bases between them. The germline V gene encodes CDR1 ENHRY and CDR2 SYGVKD. CDR3 region: CAIGQGTTHNNEQFF. The CDR3 DNA sequence: TGTGCCATCGGGCAGGGCACGACCCATAACAATGAGCAGTTCTTC.

This chain links TRBV28 with TRBJ2-7; 7 bases align to TRBD1. Germline CDR1 reads MDHEN; CDR2 reads SYDVKM. V trimming: 7 bases; J trimming: 3 bases; junction bases outside the gene matches: 9. This CDR3 has 14 residues. The CDR3 DNA reads as TGTGCCAGCAATCCTTCCGGGACAGACTACGAGCAGTACTTC. Protein sequence: CASNPSGTDYEQYF.

The chain carries TRBV28 and TRBJ2-5; possible D gene TRBD1, 6 bases. Per the germline V gene, CDR1 is MDHEN and CDR2 is SYDVKM. Trimming stripped 1 base from V and 4 bases from J, with 13 bases between. This CDR3 is built from 15 residues. The CDR3 DNA reads TGTGCCAGCAGTTTATCAGGGGCCCGGAGAGAGACCCAGTACTTC. Protein sequence: CASSLSGARRETQYF.

The chain couples TRBV28 to TRBJ1-3; tentatively, D is TRBD1 (5 bases). V lost 2 bases to trimming and J lost 4 bases, with 12 bases between them. This CDR3 spans 15 amino acids. CDR1 is MDHEN, CDR2 SYDVKM, per germline. The CDR3: CASSLGARSGNTIYF. The CDR3 region has the DNA TGTGCCAGCAGTTTAGGGGCCAGGAGCGGAAACACCATATATTTT.

V gene TRBV11-2 combines with J gene TRBJ2-6; the D is unclear. V lost 4 bases and J lost 3, with 7 bases in between. The CDR3 is made up of 14 amino acids. The germline V gene encodes CDR1 SGHAT and CDR2 FQNNGV. The CDR3 here is CASSSPFGANVLTF. The CDR3 DNA reads as TGTGCCAGCAGCTCACCATTTGGGGCCAACGTCCTGACTTTC.

The V and J genes are TRBV5-1 and TRBJ2-5; 7 nucleotides line up with TRBD1. CDR1 is SGHRS and CDR2 is YFSETQ in the germline V gene. The CDR3 runs 15 residues. The ends lost 1 base at V and 2 bases at J; junction bases unmatched: 5. The CDR3 bases are TGCGCCAGCAGCTTGTTAACAGGGGTTCAAGAGACCCAGTACTTC. Translation gives CASSLLTGVQETQYF.

V and J are TRBV5-1 and TRBJ2-7; TRBD1 aligns across 7 bases. Germline V gene lookup returns CDR1 SGHRS and CDR2 YFSETQ. The CDR3 has 14 residues. V was clipped by 4 bases and J by 2 bases; unmatched bases: 6. CDR3 DNA sequence: TGCGCCAGCAGCAGGGGACAGCGGCCCTACGAGCAGTACTTC. Translation gives CASSRGQRPYEQYF. Looking up the rest from reference TRBV5-1 and TRBJ2-7 gives the full variable domain: KAGVTQTPRYLIKTRGQQVTLSCSPISGHRSVSWYQQTPGQGLQFLFEYFSETQRNKGNFPGRFSGRQFSNSRSEMNVSTLELGDSALYLCASSRGQRPYEQYFGPGTRLTVT.

This chain links TRBV6-5 with TRBJ2-7; D is perhaps TRBD1 (6 bases). V lost 2 bases, J lost 2 bases, and 13 bases lay in between. Germline V lookup: CDR1 MNHEY, CDR2 SVGAGI. The CDR3 covers 15 residues. The CDR3 region is CASSYNRAFPYEQYF. In DNA, the CDR3 is TGTGCCAGCAGTTACAACAGGGCCTTTCCCTACGAGCAGTACTTC.